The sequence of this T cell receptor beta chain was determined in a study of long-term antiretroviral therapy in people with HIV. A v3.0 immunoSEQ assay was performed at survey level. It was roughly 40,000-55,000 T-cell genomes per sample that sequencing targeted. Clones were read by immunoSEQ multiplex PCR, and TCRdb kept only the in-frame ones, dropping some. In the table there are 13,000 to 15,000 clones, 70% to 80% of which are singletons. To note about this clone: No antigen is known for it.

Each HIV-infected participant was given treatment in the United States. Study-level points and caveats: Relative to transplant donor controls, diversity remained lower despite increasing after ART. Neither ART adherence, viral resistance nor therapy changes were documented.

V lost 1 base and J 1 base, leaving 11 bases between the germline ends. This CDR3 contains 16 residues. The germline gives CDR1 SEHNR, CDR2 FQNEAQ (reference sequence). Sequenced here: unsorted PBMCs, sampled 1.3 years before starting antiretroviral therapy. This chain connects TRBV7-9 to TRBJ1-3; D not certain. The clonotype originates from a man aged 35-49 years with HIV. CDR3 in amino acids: CASSLEAGLSGNTIYF. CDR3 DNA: TGTGCCAGCAGCTTAGAGGCCGGGTTATCTGGAAACACCATATATTTT.